These 26 T cell receptor beta chains were sequenced from one sample in a study of CD8+ T cells in alopecia areata. Investigators isolated RNA and reverse transcribed it into cDNA to act as the sequencing template. Method: immunoSEQ multiplex PCR; TCRdb's copy keeps in-frame clones and lacks some. The data contain 160,000 or so clones, about 50% of them singletons. Source: CD8+ T cells sorted from blood, taken at week 0. These receptors were taken from a human donor with alopecia areata.

The chain has TRBV7-2 and TRBJ2-5, with D perhaps TRBD1 (6 bases). The ends were cut back, 7 bases at V and 5 bases at J, with 14 bases in the middle. The CDR3 extends over 13 amino acids. Germline CDR1 is SGHTA and CDR2 is FQGNSA. DNA of the CDR3: TGTGCCAGCAACCCAGGGGTTTGGGAGACCCAGTACTTC. This codes for CASNPGVWETQYF.

The CDR3 sequence: CASRGTGPQETQYF. The CDR3 nucleotides read TGTGCCAGCAGAGGTACCGGGCCCCAAGAGACCCAGTACTTC. The chain is built from TRBV25-1 and TRBJ2-5; no clear D gene. The germline V gene has CDR1 MGHDK and CDR2 SYGVNS. The CDR3 runs to 14 residues. V lost 6 bases and J lost 1, with 12 bases in between.

V gene TRBV10-2 combines with J gene TRBJ2-3; D call uncertain. The CDR3 consists of 12 residues. The ends were cut back, 3 bases at V and 3 bases at J, with 4 bases in the middle. The V gene's germline CDR1 is WSHSY and CDR2 SAAADI. The CDR3 nucleotides read TGCGCCAGCAGTGAAGGTACAGATACGCAGTATTTT. This sequence encodes CASSEGTDTQYF.

This rearrangement joins TRBV7-3 to TRBJ2-2; no firm D call. The CDR3 runs 16 residues. The germline V gene has CDR1 SGHTA and CDR2 FQGTGA. Trimming cost V 2 bases and J 7 bases, with 17 bases left between them. The CDR3 reads CASSLVAPGIGGELFF. In nucleotides, the CDR3 is TGTGCCAGCAGCTTAGTTGCGCCGGGTATCGGCGGGGAGCTGTTTTTT.

This chain joins TRBV30 and TRBJ1-1, with D hard to call. The germline gives CDR1 GTSNPN, CDR2 SVGIG (reference sequence). There are 13 residues in the CDR3. V was trimmed by 3 bases and J by 1 base, leaving 9 bases between them. The CDR3 is CAWRQGGNTEAFF. As DNA, the CDR3 is TGTGCCTGGAGACAAGGAGGGAACACTGAAGCTTTCTTT.

The CDR3 sequence is CAWSVGRSYGYTF. DNA for the CDR3: TGTGCCTGGAGTGTAGGACGGAGCTATGGCTACACCTTC. J is TRBJ1-2 and V is TRBV30, with no clear D. V was shortened by 0 bases and J by 4 bases, with 9 bases between the two germline ends. Germline V lookup: CDR1 GTSNPN, CDR2 SVGIG (reference sequence). CDR3 length equals 13 residues.

The J gene is TRBJ2-3, the V gene TRBV2, with unresolved D. The CDR3 has 10 amino acids. The V and J ends lost 4 bases and 5 bases respectively, with 1 base between them. Germline V gene sequence: CDR1 SNHLY, CDR2 FYNNEI. The CDR3 DNA follows: TGTGCCAGCAGTGGAGATACGCAGTATTTT. Amino acids: CASSGDTQYF.

The sample holds a few counts of this clone. The rearrangement uses TRBV7-6 and TRBJ2-7; D is perhaps TRBD1 (6 bases). The CDR3 is made up of 15 amino acids. V was trimmed by 1 base and J by 2 bases, leaving 12 bases between them. Germline lookup yields CDR1 SGHVS and CDR2 FNYEAQ. CDR3 loop: CASSLGQEIPYEQYF. CDR3 in DNA: TGTGCCAGCAGCTTAGGACAGGAGATCCCCTACGAGCAGTACTTC.

The chain links TRBV11-2 to TRBJ1-1; no firm D call. Germline V gives CDR1 SGHAT, CDR2 FQNNGV. Trimming took 0 bases from V and 4 from J, leaving 6 bases between them. This CDR3 has 13 residues. CDR3 loop: CASSLEGITEAFF. In DNA, the CDR3 is TGTGCCAGCAGCTTAGAGGGGATCACTGAAGCTTTCTTT.

The chain employs TRBV4-3 and TRBJ1-3; no firm D call. Germline CDR1 is LGHNA and CDR2 is YSLEER. The CDR3 is made up of 16 amino acids. The V end lost 0 bases, the J end lost 0 bases, and 9 bases lay between the germline ends. In DNA, the CDR3 is TGCGCCAGCAGCCAAGATTCGGCGAGCTCTGGAAACACCATATATTTT. Its protein product is CASSQDSASSGNTIYF.

This clone occurred a few times. The J gene is TRBJ1-5, the V gene TRBV10-1; weak D call: TRBD1 (5 bases). Deletions cut 11 bases from V and 0 bases from J, with 14 bases between. The CDR3 length is 14 residues. Per the germline V gene, CDR1 is WNHNN and CDR2 is SYGVQD (reference sequence). CDR3 coding DNA: TGCGCCTCCGAGACAGACTATAGCAATCAGCCCCAGCATTTT. This sequence encodes CASETDYSNQPQHF.

This chain links TRBV29-1 with TRBJ2-3; 16 bases fit TRBD2. Germline loops: CDR1 SQVTM, CDR2 ANQGSEA. The V segment lost 1 base and the J segment 10 bases; nucleotides outside the gene matches: 8. This CDR3 contains 16 residues. CDR3 loop: CSVEAGLAGGPLAQYF. CDR3 sequence (DNA): TGCAGCGTTGAAGCGGGACTAGCGGGGGGGCCTTTGGCGCAGTATTTT.

V usage is TRBV6-5 and J usage is TRBJ1-2, with 9 bases lining up with TRBD1. The CDR3 consists of 15 residues. J gave up 6 bases and V 5 bases, and 10 bases lay outside the gene matches. Germline CDR1 and CDR2: MNHEY and SVGAGI. The DNA for the CDR3 is TGTGCCAGCAGTCCCTACCTACAGGGGGCGAATGGCTACACCTTC. The encoded protein is CASSPYLQGANGYTF.

CDR3 residues: CASSVGGNYGYTF. The CDR3 nucleotides read TGTGCCAGCAGCGTAGGAGGGAACTATGGCTACACCTTC. The V and J genes are TRBV9 and TRBJ1-2; D is uncertain. Germline V CDR1 and CDR2: SGDLS, YYNGEE. This CDR3 region has 13 residues. The ends were cut back, 0 bases at V and 2 bases at J, with 5 bases in the middle.

This clone was observed a few times. The J gene is TRBJ2-3, the V gene TRBV30; TRBD2 agrees at 13 bases. The germline V gene has CDR1 GTSNPN and CDR2 SVGIG (reference sequence). Trimming at V came to 2 bases and at J to 5 bases, leaving 7 bases not matched to a gene. The CDR3 consists of 16 residues. CDR3 coding DNA: TGTGCCTGGAGTTATGGGACTAGCGGGGCCGGAGATACGCAGTATTTT. Amino acid sequence: CAWSYGTSGAGDTQYF.

The V gene is TRBV27, the J gene TRBJ1-5; D is ambiguous. This CDR3 is built from 15 residues. The V end was cut by 2 bases, the J end by 5 bases, with 13 bases between. Germline CDR1 reads MNHEY; CDR2 reads SMNVEV (reference sequence). The chain's CDR3 is CASSLRAGVDQPQHF. Written as DNA, the CDR3 is TGTGCCAGCAGTTTACGAGCGGGAGTCGATCAGCCCCAGCATTTT.

This clone was observed a handful of times. V is TRBV30 and J is TRBJ2-1; weak D call: TRBD1 (5 bases). Trimming cost V 4 bases and J 10 bases, with 14 bases left between them. The CDR3 has 12 amino acids. CDR1 and CDR2 (germline): GTSNPN, SVGIG (reference sequence). CDR3 coding DNA: TGTGCCTGGAACCAGGGCCCGGAGGAGCAGTTCTTC. It specifies CAWNQGPEEQFF. The whole variable domain, filled in from reference TRBV30 and TRBJ2-1, reads SQTIHQWPATLVQPVGSPLSLECTVEGTSNPNLYWYRQAAGRGLQLLFYSVGIGQISSEVPQNLSASRPQDRQFILSSKKLLLSDSGFYLCAWNQGPEEQFFGPGTRLTVL.

This sequence joins TRBV27 and TRBJ2-1, with D perhaps TRBD1 (7 bases). V lost 1 base and J 7 bases, leaving 17 bases between the germline ends. The length of the CDR3 is 16 residues. The germline CDR1 and CDR2 sequences are MNHEY and SMNVEV (reference sequence). This chain's CDR3 is CASSLFSRGALNEQFF. CDR3 in DNA: TGTGCCAGCAGTTTATTTTCCAGGGGGGCACTTAATGAGCAGTTCTTC.

The genes are TRBV7-3 and TRBJ2-5; D remains unclear. Germline CDR1 and CDR2: SGHTA and FQGTGA. V lost 1 base and J lost 1, with 10 bases in between. There are 15 residues in the CDR3. CDR3 sequence reads: CASSLSGGFQETQYF. Here the CDR3 DNA reads TGTGCCAGCAGCTTAAGTGGTGGCTTCCAAGAGACCCAGTACTTC.

The J gene is TRBJ1-3, the V gene TRBV5-1; the match to TRBD1 covers 8 bases. In germline, CDR1 is SGHRS, CDR2 YFSETQ. Trimming took 0 bases from V and 4 from J; bases not matched to a gene: 3. This CDR3 is built from 15 residues. CDR3 nucleotide sequence: TGCGCCAGCAGCTTGGACAGGGGGTACGGAAACACCATATATTTT. This codes for CASSLDRGYGNTIYF. Drawing the rest from reference TRBV5-1 and TRBJ1-3, the complete variable domain is KAGVTQTPRYLIKTRGQQVTLSCSPISGHRSVSWYQQTPGQGLQFLFEYFSETQRNKGNFPGRFSGRQFSNSRSEMNVSTLELGDSALYLCASSLDRGYGNTIYFGEGSWLTVV.

This chain links TRBV13 with TRBJ2-1, with TRBD1 as a possible D gene (6 bases). CDR3 length: 16 residues. Germline values: CDR1 PRHDT, CDR2 FYEKMQ (reference sequence). V was trimmed by 5 bases and J by 3 bases, leaving 17 bases between them. CDR3 protein: CASSQEGQGFYNEQFF. CDR3 nucleotide sequence: TGTGCCAGCAGCCAAGAGGGGCAGGGGTTCTACAATGAGCAGTTCTTC.

V is TRBV30 and J is TRBJ1-1; 7 bases match TRBD1. CDR1 and CDR2 from the germline V gene are GTSNPN and SVGIG (reference sequence). V lost 4 bases to trimming and J lost 5 bases; unmatched junction nucleotides: 10. The CDR3 loop spans 14 amino acids. In nucleotides, the CDR3 is TGTGCCTGGAATTTGGGGACAGACACTACTGAAGCTTTCTTT. The encoded protein is CAWNLGTDTTEAFF.

This clone was counted a single time. The CDR3 spells CSARTGEGNQPQHF. In DNA, the CDR3 is TGCAGCGCCCGGACAGGGGAGGGCAATCAGCCCCAGCATTTT. The chain links TRBV29-1 to TRBJ1-5; 9 positions agree with TRBD1. Trimming took 7 bases from V and 2 from J; bases not matched to a gene: 6. Per germline, CDR1 SQVTM and CDR2 ANQGSEA. CDR3 length equals 14 residues.

Only a few counts were recorded for this clone. The J gene is TRBJ1-6, the V gene TRBV13; D ambiguous. The germline V gene encodes CDR1 PRHDT and CDR2 FYEKMQ (reference sequence). This CDR3 has 16 amino acids. Trimming removed 0 bases from V and 7 bases from J, with 13 bases in between. In DNA form, the CDR3 reads TGTGCCAGCAGCTTAGGCGAATTAGGAGGCAATTCACCCCTCCACTTT. This codes for CASSLGELGGNSPLHF.

The CDR3 spells CASRPTSSYEQYF. Here the CDR3 DNA reads TGTGCCTCAAGGCCCACTAGCAGCTACGAGCAGTACTTC. The chain has TRBV30 and TRBJ2-7, with D perhaps TRBD2 (6 bases). Per the germline V gene, CDR1 is GTSNPN and CDR2 is SVGIG (reference sequence). The CDR3 length is 13 residues. V was pared by 7 bases and J by 3 bases, with 16 bases between.

Here the CDR3 reads CASSSPGTGETF. The CDR3 nucleotides are TGTGCCAGCAGTTCGCCCGGGACCGGGGAAACCTTC. The chain is built from TRBV7-9 and TRBJ1-2; possibly TRBD1 for D (5 bases). Trimming pared 6 bases from V and 14 bases from J, leaving 19 bases between. The CDR3 runs 12 residues. Germline values: CDR1 SEHNR, CDR2 FQNEAQ (reference sequence). Full variable domain (rest looked up from reference TRBV7-9 and TRBJ1-2): DTGVSQNPRHKITKRGQNVTFRCDPISEHNRLYWYRQTLGQGPEFLTYFQNEAQLEKSRLLSDRFSAERPKGSFSTLEIQRTEQGDSAMYLCASSSPGTGETFGSGTRLTVV.